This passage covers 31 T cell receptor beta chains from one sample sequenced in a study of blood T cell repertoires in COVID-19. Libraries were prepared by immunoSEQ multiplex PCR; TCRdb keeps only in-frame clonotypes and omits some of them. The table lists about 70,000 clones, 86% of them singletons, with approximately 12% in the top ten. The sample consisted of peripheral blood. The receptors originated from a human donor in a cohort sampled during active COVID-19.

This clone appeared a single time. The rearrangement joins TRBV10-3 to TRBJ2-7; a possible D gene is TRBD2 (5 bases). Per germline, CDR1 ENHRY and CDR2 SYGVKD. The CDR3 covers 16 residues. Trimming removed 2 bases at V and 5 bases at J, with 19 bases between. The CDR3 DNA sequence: TGTGCCATCAGTGAGCGGGCTGGCGGAGGAGAACACGAGCAGTACTTC. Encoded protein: CAISERAGGGEHEQYF.

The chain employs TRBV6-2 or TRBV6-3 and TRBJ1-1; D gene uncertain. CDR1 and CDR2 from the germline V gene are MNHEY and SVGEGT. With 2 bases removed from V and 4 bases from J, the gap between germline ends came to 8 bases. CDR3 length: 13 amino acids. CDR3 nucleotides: TGTGCCAGCAGTTACAGAGGAGTCACTGAAGCTTTCTTT. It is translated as CASSYRGVTEAFF.

The CDR3 nucleotides read TGTGCCAGCAGCCTCAGGGACAGTTCAAGCTCCTATAATTCACCCCTCCACTTT. Its protein product is CASSLRDSSSSYNSPLHF. The chain recombines TRBV2 with TRBJ1-6; 7 bases fit TRBD1. In germline, CDR1 is SNHLY, CDR2 FYNNEI. J lost 0 bases, V lost 6 bases, and 11 bases had no gene match. The CDR3 loop spans 18 amino acids.

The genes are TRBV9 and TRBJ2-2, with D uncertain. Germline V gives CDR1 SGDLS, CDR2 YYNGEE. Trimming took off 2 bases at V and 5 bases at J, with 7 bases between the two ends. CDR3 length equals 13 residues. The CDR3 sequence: CASSVHATGELFF. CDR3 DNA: TGTGCCAGCAGCGTCCATGCGACCGGGGAGCTGTTTTTT.

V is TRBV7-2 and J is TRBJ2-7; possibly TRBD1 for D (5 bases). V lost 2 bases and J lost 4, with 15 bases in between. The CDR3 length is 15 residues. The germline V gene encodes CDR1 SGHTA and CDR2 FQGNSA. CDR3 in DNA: TGTGCCAGCAGCTTAAACATAGGGGCAGTTTACGAGCAGTACTTC. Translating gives CASSLNIGAVYEQYF.

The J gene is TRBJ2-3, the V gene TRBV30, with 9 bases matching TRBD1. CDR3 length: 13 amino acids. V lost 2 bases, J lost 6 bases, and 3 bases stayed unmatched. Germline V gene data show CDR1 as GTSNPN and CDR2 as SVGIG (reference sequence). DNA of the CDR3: TGTGCCTGGAGTATACAGGGGGCGGATACGCAGTATTTT. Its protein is CAWSIQGADTQYF.

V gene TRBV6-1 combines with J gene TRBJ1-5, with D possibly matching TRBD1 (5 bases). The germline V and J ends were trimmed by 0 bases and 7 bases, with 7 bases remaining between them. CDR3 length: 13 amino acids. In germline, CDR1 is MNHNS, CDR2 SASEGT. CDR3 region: CASSEAQVQPQHF. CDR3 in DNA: TGTGCCAGCAGTGAAGCACAGGTCCAGCCCCAGCATTTT.

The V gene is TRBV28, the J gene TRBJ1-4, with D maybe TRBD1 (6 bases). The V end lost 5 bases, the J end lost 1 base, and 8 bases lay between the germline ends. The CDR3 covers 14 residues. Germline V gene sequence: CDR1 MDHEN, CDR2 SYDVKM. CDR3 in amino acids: CASSPTGTNEKLFF. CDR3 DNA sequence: TGTGCCAGCAGTCCGACAGGAACTAATGAAAAACTGTTTTTT.

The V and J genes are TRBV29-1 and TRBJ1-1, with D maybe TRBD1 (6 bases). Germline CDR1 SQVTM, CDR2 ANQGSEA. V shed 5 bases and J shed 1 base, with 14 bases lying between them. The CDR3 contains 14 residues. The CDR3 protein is CSVPRSTGNTEAFF. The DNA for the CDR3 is TGCAGCGTTCCGAGATCGACAGGGAACACTGAAGCTTTCTTT.

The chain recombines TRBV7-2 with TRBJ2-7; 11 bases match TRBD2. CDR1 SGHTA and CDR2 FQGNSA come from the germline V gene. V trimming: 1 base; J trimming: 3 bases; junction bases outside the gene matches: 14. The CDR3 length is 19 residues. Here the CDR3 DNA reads TGTGCCAGCAGCTTAGATCCGGGACTAGCGGTTGGAGTGATCTACGAGCAGTACTTC. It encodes CASSLDPGLAVGVIYEQYF.

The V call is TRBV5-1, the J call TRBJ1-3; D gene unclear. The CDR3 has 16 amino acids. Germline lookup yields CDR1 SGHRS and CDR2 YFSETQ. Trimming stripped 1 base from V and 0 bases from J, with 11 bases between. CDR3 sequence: CASSLTSFVSGNTIYF. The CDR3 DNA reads TGCGCCAGCAGCTTGACATCTTTCGTCTCTGGAAACACCATATATTTT. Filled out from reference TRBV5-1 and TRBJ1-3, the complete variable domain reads KAGVTQTPRYLIKTRGQQVTLSCSPISGHRSVSWYQQTPGQGLQFLFEYFSETQRNKGNFPGRFSGRQFSNSRSEMNVSTLELGDSALYLCASSLTSFVSGNTIYFGEGSWLTVV.

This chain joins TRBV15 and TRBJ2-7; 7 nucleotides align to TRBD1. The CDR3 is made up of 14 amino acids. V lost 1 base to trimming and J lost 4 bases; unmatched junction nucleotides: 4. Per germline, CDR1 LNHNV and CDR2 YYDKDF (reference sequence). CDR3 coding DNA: TGTGCCACCAGCAGAGGGACAGGTAATTACGAGCAGTACTTC. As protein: CATSRGTGNYEQYF.

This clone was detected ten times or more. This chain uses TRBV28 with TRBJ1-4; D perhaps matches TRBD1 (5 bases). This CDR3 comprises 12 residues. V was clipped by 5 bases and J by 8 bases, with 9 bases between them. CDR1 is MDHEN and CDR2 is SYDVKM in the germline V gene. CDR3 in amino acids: CASSPRTEKLFF. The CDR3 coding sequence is TGTGCCAGCAGTCCGAGGACAGAAAAACTGTTTTTT.

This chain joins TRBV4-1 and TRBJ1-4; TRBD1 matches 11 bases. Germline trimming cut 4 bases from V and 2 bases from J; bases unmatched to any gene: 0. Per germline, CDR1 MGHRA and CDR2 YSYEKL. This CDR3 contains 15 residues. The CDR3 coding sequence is TGCGCCAGCAGCCGGACAGGGGGCACTAATGAAAAACTGTTTTTT. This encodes CASSRTGGTNEKLFF.

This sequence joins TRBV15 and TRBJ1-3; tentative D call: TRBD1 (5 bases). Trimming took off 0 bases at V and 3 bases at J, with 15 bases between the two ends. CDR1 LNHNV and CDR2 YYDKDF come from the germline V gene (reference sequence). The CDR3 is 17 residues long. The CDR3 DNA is TGTGCCACCAGCAGAGATTTGGTCAGGGAGGGTGGAAACACCATATATTTT. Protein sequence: CATSRDLVREGGNTIYF. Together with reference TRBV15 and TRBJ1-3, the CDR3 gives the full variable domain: DAMVIQNPRYQVTQFGKPVTLSCSQTLNHNVMYWYQQKSSQAPKLLFHYYDKDFNNEADTPDNFQSRRPNTSFCFLDIRSPGLGDTAMYLCATSRDLVREGGNTIYFGEGSWLTVV.

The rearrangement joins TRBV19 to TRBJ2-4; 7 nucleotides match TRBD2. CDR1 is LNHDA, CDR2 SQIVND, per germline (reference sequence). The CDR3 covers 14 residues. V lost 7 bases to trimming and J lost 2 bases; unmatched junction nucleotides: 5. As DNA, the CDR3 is TGTGCCAGTAAAGACGGGGGGACCAAAAACATTCAGTACTTC. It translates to CASKDGGTKNIQYF.

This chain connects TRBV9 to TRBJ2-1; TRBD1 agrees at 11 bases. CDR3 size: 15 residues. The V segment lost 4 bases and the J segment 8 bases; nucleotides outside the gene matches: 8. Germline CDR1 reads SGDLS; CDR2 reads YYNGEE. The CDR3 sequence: CASSFGQGAMDEQFF. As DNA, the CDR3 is TGTGCCAGCAGCTTTGGACAGGGGGCTATGGATGAGCAGTTCTTC. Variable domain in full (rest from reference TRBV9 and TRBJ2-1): DSGVTQTPKHLITATGQRVTLRCSPRSGDLSVYWYQQSLDQGLQFLIQYYNGEERAKGNILERFSAQQFPDLHSELNLSSLELGDSALYFCASSFGQGAMDEQFFGPGTRLTVL.

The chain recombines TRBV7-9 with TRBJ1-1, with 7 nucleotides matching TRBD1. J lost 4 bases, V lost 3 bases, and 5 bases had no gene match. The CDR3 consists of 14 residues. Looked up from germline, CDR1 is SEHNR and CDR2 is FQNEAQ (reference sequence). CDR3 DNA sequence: TGTGCCAGCAGCTTTGACAGGGCGAGCACTGAAGCTTTCTTT. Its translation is CASSFDRASTEAFF. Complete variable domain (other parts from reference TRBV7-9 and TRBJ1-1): DTGVSQNPRHKITKRGQNVTFRCDPISEHNRLYWYRQTLGQGPEFLTYFQNEAQLEKSRLLSDRFSAERPKGSFSTLEIQRTEQGDSAMYLCASSFDRASTEAFFGQGTRLTVV.

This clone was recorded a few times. The CDR3 reads CATRSGGAHTGELFF. CDR3 bases: TGTGCCACTCGCAGCGGGGGGGCCCACACCGGGGAGCTGTTTTTT. This chain links TRBV15 with TRBJ2-2, with 10 positions matching TRBD2. V shed 9 bases and J 3 bases; nucleotides not matched to a gene: 7. This CDR3 has 15 amino acids. The germline V gene has CDR1 LNHNV and CDR2 YYDKDF (reference sequence).

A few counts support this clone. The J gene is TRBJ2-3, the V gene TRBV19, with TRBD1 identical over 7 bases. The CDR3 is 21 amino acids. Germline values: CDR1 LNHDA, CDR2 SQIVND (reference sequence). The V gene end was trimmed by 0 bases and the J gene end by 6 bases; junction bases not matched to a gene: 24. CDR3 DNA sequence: TGTGCCAGTAGTATAGAAGGAAGGATTGTGGGCAGGACAGGCCAAGTGGATACGCAGTATTTT. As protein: CASSIEGRIVGRTGQVDTQYF.

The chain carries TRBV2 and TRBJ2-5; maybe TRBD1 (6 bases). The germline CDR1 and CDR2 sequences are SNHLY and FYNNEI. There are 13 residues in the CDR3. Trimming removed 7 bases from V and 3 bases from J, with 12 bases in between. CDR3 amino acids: CASTQGREETQYF. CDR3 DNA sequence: TGTGCCAGCACGCAGGGGCGGGAAGAGACCCAGTACTTC.

The CDR3, as DNA: TGTGCCAGTAGTACGACAGGGTTAGACTATGGCTACACCTTC. Translated: CASSTTGLDYGYTF. This chain joins TRBV19 and TRBJ1-2, with 7 bases matching TRBD1. Germline V gene sequence: CDR1 LNHDA, CDR2 SQIVND (reference sequence). J was trimmed by 3 bases and V by 4 bases; bases with no gene match: 5. The CDR3 has 14 amino acids. Together with reference TRBV19 and TRBJ1-2, the CDR3 gives the full variable domain: DGGITQSPKYLFRKEGQNVTLSCEQNLNHDAMYWYRQDPGQGLRLIYYSQIVNDFQKGDIAEGYSVSREKKESFPLTVTSAQKNPTAFYLCASSTTGLDYGYTFGSGTRLTVV.

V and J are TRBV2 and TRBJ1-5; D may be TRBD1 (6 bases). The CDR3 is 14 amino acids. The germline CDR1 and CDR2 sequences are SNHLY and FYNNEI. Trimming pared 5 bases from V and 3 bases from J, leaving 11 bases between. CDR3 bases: TGTGCCAGCAGTTATGACAGGCACAATCAGCCCCAGCATTTT. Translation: CASSYDRHNQPQHF. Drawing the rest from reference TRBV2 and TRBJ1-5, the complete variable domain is EPEVTQTPSHQVTQMGQEVILRCVPISNHLYFYWYRQILGQKVEFLVSFYNNEISEKSEIFDDQFSVERPDGSNFTLKIRSTKLEDSAMYFCASSYDRHNQPQHFGDGTRLSIL.

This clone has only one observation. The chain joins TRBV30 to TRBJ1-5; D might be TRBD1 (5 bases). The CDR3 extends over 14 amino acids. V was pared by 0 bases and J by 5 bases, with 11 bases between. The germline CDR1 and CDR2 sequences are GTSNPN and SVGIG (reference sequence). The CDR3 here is CAWSVRGGDQPQHF. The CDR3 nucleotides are TGTGCCTGGAGTGTAAGGGGAGGGGATCAGCCCCAGCATTTT. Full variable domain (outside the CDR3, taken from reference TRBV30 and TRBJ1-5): SQTIHQWPATLVQPVGSPLSLECTVEGTSNPNLYWYRQAAGRGLQLLFYSVGIGQISSEVPQNLSASRPQDRQFILSSKKLLLSDSGFYLCAWSVRGGDQPQHFGDGTRLSIL.

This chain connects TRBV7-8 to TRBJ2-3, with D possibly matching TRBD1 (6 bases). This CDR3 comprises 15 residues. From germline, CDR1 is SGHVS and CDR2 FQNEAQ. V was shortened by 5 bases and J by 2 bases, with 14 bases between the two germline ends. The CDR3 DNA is TGTGCCAGCAGCCGACGGACAGAGATCACAGATACGCAGTATTTT. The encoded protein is CASSRRTEITDTQYF.

The CDR3 sequence: CASNPRDSKRTFF. For the CDR3, the DNA is TGTGCCAGCAACCCGAGGGACAGTAAACGGACTTTCTTT. V and J are TRBV6-5 and TRBJ1-1, with TRBD1 identical over 7 bases. CDR1 and CDR2 from the germline V gene are MNHEY and SVGAGI. The V segment lost 7 bases and the J segment 12 bases; nucleotides outside the gene matches: 14. CDR3 size: 13 residues.

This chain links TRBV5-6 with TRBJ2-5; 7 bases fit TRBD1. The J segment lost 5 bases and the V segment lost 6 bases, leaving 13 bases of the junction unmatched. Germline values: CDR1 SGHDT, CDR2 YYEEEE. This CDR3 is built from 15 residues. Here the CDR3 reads CASTIQVGGRETQYF. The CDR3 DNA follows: TGTGCCAGCACCATCCAAGTAGGGGGCCGTGAGACCCAGTACTTC.

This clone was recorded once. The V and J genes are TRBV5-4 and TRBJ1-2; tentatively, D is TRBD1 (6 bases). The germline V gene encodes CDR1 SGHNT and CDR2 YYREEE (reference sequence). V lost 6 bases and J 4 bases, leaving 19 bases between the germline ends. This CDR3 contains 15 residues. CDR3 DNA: TGTGCCAGCACCAACTTGGACAGCCTATCCTATGGCTACACCTTC. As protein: CASTNLDSLSYGYTF.

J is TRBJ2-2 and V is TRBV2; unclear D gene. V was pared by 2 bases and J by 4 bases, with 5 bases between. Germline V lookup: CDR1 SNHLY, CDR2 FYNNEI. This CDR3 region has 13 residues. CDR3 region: CASSESPTGELFF. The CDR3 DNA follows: TGTGCCAGCAGTGAATCTCCCACCGGGGAGCTGTTTTTT.

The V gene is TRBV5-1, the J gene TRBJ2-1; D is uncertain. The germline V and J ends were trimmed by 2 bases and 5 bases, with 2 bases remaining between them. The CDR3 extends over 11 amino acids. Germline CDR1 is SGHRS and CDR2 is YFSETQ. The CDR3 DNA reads TGCGCCAGCAGCTTCAACAATGAGCAGTTCTTC. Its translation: CASSFNNEQFF.

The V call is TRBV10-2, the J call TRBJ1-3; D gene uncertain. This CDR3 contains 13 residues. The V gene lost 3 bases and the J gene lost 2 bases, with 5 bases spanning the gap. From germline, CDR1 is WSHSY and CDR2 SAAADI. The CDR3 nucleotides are TGCGCCAGCAGTGAAGCCGCTGGAAACACCATATATTTT. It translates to CASSEAAGNTIYF.